These T cell receptor beta chains were read from a single sample in a study of shared clonotypes between healthy human individuals. TCRdb's table, derived via immunoSEQ multiplex PCR, lists solely in-frame clones and lacks some. The sample lists 2 million to 3 million clones, roughly 93% seen once, with approximately 0.36% in the top ten. The source material was naive CD4+ T cells from PBMCs. These receptors all stem from a man younger than 35 in good health. Some clones in this sample may be carry-over from other donors' samples. Both conserved end residues are part of each CDR3. Each record gives: D gene, V gene, J gene, clone size, CDR3 protein, CDR3 DNA. D genes are given only for firm matches. Not all rows give a size; the values are once, few, many and, for expanded clones, a class.

D: .
V: TRBV7-3
J: TRBJ1-1
size: .
CDR3: CASSAQVGITEAFF
DNA: TGTGCCAGCAGCGCGCAAGTCGGGATCACTGAAGCTTTCTTT

D: .
V: TRBV28
J: TRBJ1-3
size: once
CDR3: CASSLWSLRGGNTIYF
DNA: TGTGCCAGCAGTTTATGGAGTTTAAGGGGTGGAAACACCATATATTTT

D: .
V: TRBV6-5
J: TRBJ1-2
size: .
CDR3: CASSYHGGDGYTF
DNA: TGTGCCAGCAGTTACCACGGCGGTGATGGCTACACCTTC

D: .
V: TRBV19
J: TRBJ2-2
size: .
CDR3: CASSMRTPNTGELFF
DNA: TGTGCCAGTAGTATGAGGACACCGAACACCGGGGAGCTGTTTTTT

D: .
V: TRBV5-4
J: TRBJ2-1
size: .
CDR3: CASSLARKAGNEQFF
DNA: TGTGCCAGCAGCTTGGCGAGGAAGGCTGGGAATGAGCAGTTCTTC

D: .
V: TRBV18
J: TRBJ2-2
size: .
CDR3: CASSPSQGSTGELFF
DNA: TGTGCCAGCTCACCGTCGCAGGGATCCACCGGGGAGCTGTTTTTT

D: .
V: TRBV11-2
J: TRBJ2-7
size: .
CDR3: CASSPHYEQYF
DNA: TGTGCCAGCAGCCCCCACTACGAGCAGTACTTC

D: .
V: TRBV6-1
J: TRBJ2-1
size: .
CDR3: CASSEHLGDNEQFF
DNA: TGTGCCAGCAGTGAACATCTGGGGGACAATGAGCAGTTCTTC

D: TRBD2
V: TRBV28
J: TRBJ2-7
size: .
CDR3: CASSLGGKSYEQYF
DNA: TGTGCCAGCAGCCTCGGGGGGAAGTCCTACGAGCAGTACTTC

D: .
V: TRBV10-3
J: TRBJ1-4
size: .
CDR3: CAISPRGEKLFF
DNA: TGTGCCATCAGTCCGCGGGGGGAAAAACTGTTTTTT

D: TRBD1
V: TRBV18
J: TRBJ1-1
size: .
CDR3: CASSATGKNTEAFF
DNA: TGTGCCAGCTCTGCGACAGGGAAGAACACTGAAGCTTTCTTT

D: .
V: TRBV2
J: TRBJ2-1
size: .
CDR3: CASERVGYNEQFF
DNA: TGTGCCAGCGAGAGGGTCGGATACAATGAGCAGTTCTTC

D: TRBD2
V: TRBV6-5
J: TRBJ2-3
size: .
CDR3: CASSYSSGPYMDTQYF
DNA: TGTGCCAGCAGTTACTCTAGCGGGCCCTACATGGATACGCAGTATTTT

D: TRBD2
V: TRBV6-8
J: TRBJ2-1
size: .
CDR3: CASTDQREGNNEQFF
DNA: TGTGCCAGCACAGACCAGCGGGAGGGGAACAATGAGCAGTTCTTC

D: .
V: TRBV11-3
J: TRBJ2-5
size: .
CDR3: CASSLGTETQYF
DNA: TGTGCCAGCAGCTTAGGGACAGAGACCCAGTACTTC

D: .
V: TRBV6-6
J: TRBJ2-5
size: once
CDR3: CASSYSFRDLETQYF
DNA: TGTGCCAGCAGTTACTCTTTCAGGGATTTGGAGACCCAGTACTTC